Listed below are T cell receptor beta chains from one sample, sequenced in a study of cytomegalovirus exposure and HLA in healthy donors. TCRdb keeps only in-frame clones here, not all; method: immunoSEQ multiplex PCR. The sample contains around 170,000 clones, roughly 77% of which appear only once. The sequenced sample consisted of PBMCs. The receptor source for this set is a woman in her 50s in good health and CMV-seropositive. CDR3s include the opening cysteine and the closing phenylalanine or tryptophan. Where a row states a size, it is once, few, many or the class of an expanded clone; other rows omit it.

len	v_gene	abundance	CDR3aa
12	TRBV4-2	NA	CASSQGAPEAFF
16	TRBV28	NA	CASSLNPPRSGNTIYF
13	TRBV5-4	NA	CASSTGTGEGYTF
15	TRBV4-2	NA	CASSRPGQGANTIYF
15	TRBV14	NA	CASSLGGGGNQPQHF
16	TRBV27	NA	CASSSSSSGRFNTQYF
13	TRBV25-1	NA	CASSEFRQSGYTF
16	TRBV7-6	NA	CASSLAGQGAGNTIYF
17	TRBV4-2	few	CASSHTEGRGGPGELFF
14	TRBV6-5	NA	CASRYGTGLNEQYF
15	TRBV19	NA	CASSPTGTASYEQYF
12	TRBV30	NA	CAWARGNQPQHF
14	TRBV4-3	NA	CASSQIRGVTEAFF
16	TRBV10-3	NA	CAISESLTSGYNEQFF
15	TRBV6-5	NA	CASVLRRGYNSPLHF
12	TRBV7-2	NA	CASRLAGGLRVF
16	TRBV28	NA	CASSLGGTMGNSPLHF
15	TRBV7-6	NA	CASSQIPGLTYEQYF
16	TRBV2	few	CASSSHILPGTGELFF
17	TRBV11-2	NA	CASSLVGTVSSGNTIYF
13	TRBV29-1	NA	CSVGGLNTGELFF
16	TRBV13	NA	CASSLRDRVWHYEQYF
14	TRBV28	once	CASDPAGGSYEQYF
13	TRBV5-1	few	CASSEQGNTEAFF
11	TRBV29-1	few	CSFSRGNTIYF
15	TRBV4-3	NA	CASSQDGQGRAEAFF
14	TRBV5-5	NA	CASSQGGQTYEQYF
14	TRBV5-4	NA	CASSLWDRPHEQYF
16	TRBV7-9	NA	CASSRRQGVDTGELFF
17	TRBV28	NA	CASSSNLGQGYGNTIYF
15	TRBV4-3	NA	CASSQEFRGTRTGTF